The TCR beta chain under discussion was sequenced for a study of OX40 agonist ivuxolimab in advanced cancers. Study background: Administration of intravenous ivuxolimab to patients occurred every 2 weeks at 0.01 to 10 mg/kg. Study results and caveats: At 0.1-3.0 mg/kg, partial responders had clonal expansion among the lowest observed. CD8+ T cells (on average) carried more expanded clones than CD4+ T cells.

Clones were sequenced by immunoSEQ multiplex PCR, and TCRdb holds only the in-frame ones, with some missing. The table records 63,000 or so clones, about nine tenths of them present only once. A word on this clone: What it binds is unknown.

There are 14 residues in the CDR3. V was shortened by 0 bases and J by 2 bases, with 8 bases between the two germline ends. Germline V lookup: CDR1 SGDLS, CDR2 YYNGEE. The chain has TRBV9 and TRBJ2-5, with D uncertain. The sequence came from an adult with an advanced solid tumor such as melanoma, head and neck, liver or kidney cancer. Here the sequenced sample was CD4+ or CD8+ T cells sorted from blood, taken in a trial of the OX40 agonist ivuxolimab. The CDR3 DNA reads TGTGCCAGCAGCGTAGAGGAGTTACAAGAGACCCAGTACTTC. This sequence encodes CASSVEELQETQYF.